This TCR beta chain comes out of a study of blood T cells in healthy people across ages. Sample-barcoded 5' priming and a J-beta primer mix drove a second PCR of roughly 7 to 11 cycles. A tag from a template-switch adaptor with 12 random nucleotides marked each cDNA molecule. TCRdb reprocessed the 5' RACE reads via MiXCR and lists one record per CDR3 protein. The sample yields 800,000 to 900,000 distinct CDR3 sequences, approximately 67% seen once. In germline, CDR1 is KGHSH, CDR2 LQKENI. V was shortened by 3 bases and J by 4 bases, with 18 bases between the two germline ends. The CDR3 covers 16 residues.

Sequences were obtained from blood. The V call is TRBV18, the J call TRBJ1-2; a possible D gene is TRBD1 (5 bases). The TCR originated in a man aged 25 to 45 in good health. CDR3 sequence (DNA): TGTGCCAGCTCACCCCGGGACGGACTTTCCACCTATGGCTACACCTTC. It codes for CASSPRDGLSTYGYTF.